These 12 T cell receptor beta chains originate from one sample sequenced in a study of blood T cell repertoires in COVID-19 (dated by TCRdb to 2020 to 2021). The library was produced with the immunoSEQ multiplex PCR assay. In its TCRdb copy, this immuneACCESS table keeps in-frame sequences only and misses some clones. Where compared with another copy, unresolved V genes explain less than half of these, and the others have no known cause. This sample holds 100,000 or so clones; over 65% were observed only once. Around 4.5% of the sample goes to the ten largest clones. The source material was peripheral blood. The receptor set was obtained from a human donor in a cohort sampled during active COVID-19.

The CDR3 is CASSPVGDSNQPQHF. The CDR3, as DNA: TGTGCCAGCAGCCCGGTCGGTGATAGCAATCAGCCCCAGCATTTT. The gene calls are TRBV7-9 and TRBJ1-5; unclear D gene. CDR3 length: 15 residues. In germline, CDR1 is SEHNR, CDR2 FQNEAQ (reference sequence). Trimming took off 5 bases at V and 0 bases at J, with 11 bases between the two ends.

The V gene is TRBV9, the J gene TRBJ2-2, with D hard to call. Trimming took 0 bases from V and 1 from J, leaving 10 bases between them. The CDR3 is 16 amino acids. CDR1 and CDR2 (germline): SGDLS, YYNGEE. For the CDR3, the DNA is TGTGCCAGCAGCGTAGCCGGCAGGATGAACACCGGGGAGCTGTTTTTT. The encoded protein is CASSVAGRMNTGELFF.

V gene TRBV7-2 combines with J gene TRBJ1-6, with D tentatively TRBD1 (5 bases). The CDR3 sequence is 17 residues long. From germline, CDR1 is SGHTA and CDR2 FQGNSA. V gave up 1 base and J gave up 4 bases, with 14 bases separating them. The DNA for the CDR3 is TGTGCCAGCAGCTTAGGGGGACTACGGGGATATAATTCACCCCTCCACTTT. This translates into CASSLGGLRGYNSPLHF.

The chain recombines TRBV3-1 (or the pseudogene TRBV3-2) with TRBJ2-3, with TRBD2 identical over 8 bases. The CDR3 is 15 amino acids. CDR1 and CDR2 from the germline V gene are LGHDT and YNNKEL (reference sequence). Germline trimming cut 4 bases from V and 5 bases from J; bases unmatched to any gene: 8. DNA for the CDR3: TGTGCCAGCAGCCCTCGGGGGGGGCCTGGAGATACGCAGTATTTT. Its protein is CASSPRGGPGDTQYF.

The rearrangement joins TRBV20-1 to TRBJ2-1; 10 bases agree with TRBD2. This CDR3 spans 18 amino acids. After removal of 3 bases from V and 3 bases from J, the junction contained 14 bases not matched to a gene. Germline V lookup: CDR1 DFQATT, CDR2 SNEGSKA (reference sequence). CDR3 sequence: CSASRPAKRGGLYNEQFF. CDR3 sequence (DNA): TGCAGTGCTAGTCGCCCGGCGAAGCGGGGGGGCCTCTACAATGAGCAGTTCTTC.

The chain carries TRBV5-1 and TRBJ2-7; no definite D call. The germline CDR1 and CDR2 sequences are SGHRS and YFSETQ. The CDR3 spans 16 residues. The V gene lost 0 bases and the J gene lost 3 bases, with 16 bases spanning the gap. The CDR3 sequence: CASSLGTTKSFYEQYF. DNA of the CDR3: TGCGCCAGCAGCTTGGGTACAACTAAGTCATTCTACGAGCAGTACTTC.

The chain has TRBV12-3 or TRBV12-4 and TRBJ2-7; 8 nucleotides line up with TRBD2. The V gene end was trimmed by 3 bases and the J gene end by 2 bases; junction bases not matched to a gene: 0. CDR3 size: 13 residues. In DNA, the CDR3 is TGTGCCAGCAGTTTGCGGGGGGCCTACGAGCAGTACTTC. This sequence encodes CASSLRGAYEQYF.

The count of this clone is one. J is TRBJ2-7 and V is TRBV7-2; D possibly corresponds to TRBD1 (6 bases). This CDR3 spans 14 amino acids. The germline V gene has CDR1 SGHTA and CDR2 FQGNSA. Trimming shortened V by 3 bases and J by 5 bases, and 14 bases separated the two germline ends. CDR3 in DNA: TGTGCCAGCAGCTTGGGACACGTTTCGGACGAGCAGTACTTC. Protein: CASSLGHVSDEQYF. The full variable domain, its missing parts supplied by reference TRBV7-2 and TRBJ2-7, is GAGVSQSPSNKVTEKGKDVELRCDPISGHTALYWYRQSLGQGLEFLIYFQGNSAPDKSGLPSDRFSAERTGGSVSTLTIQRTQQEDSAVYLCASSLGHVSDEQYFGPGTRLTVT.

The rearrangement uses TRBV12-5 and TRBJ2-5; 8 nucleotides match TRBD2. There are 15 residues in the CDR3. V shed 6 bases, J shed 0 bases, and the junction held 6 bases outside the gene matches. Germline CDR1 and CDR2: LGHNT and FRNRAP. The chain's CDR3 is CASGPRGDYQETQYF. The CDR3 DNA sequence: TGTGCTAGTGGCCCGCGGGGGGATTACCAAGAGACCCAGTACTTC.

The chain joins TRBV28 to TRBJ2-1; 10 nucleotides match TRBD1. The J segment lost 0 bases and the V segment lost 6 bases, leaving 8 bases of the junction unmatched. This CDR3 has 17 residues. Germline CDR1 is MDHEN and CDR2 is SYDVKM. CDR3 in amino acids: CASRAGTGEASYNEQFF. In nucleotides, the CDR3 is TGTGCCAGCAGGGCCGGGACAGGGGAGGCCTCCTACAATGAGCAGTTCTTC.

The count of this clone is one. The V call is TRBV29-1, the J call TRBJ1-1; D not resolved. Per the germline V gene, CDR1 is SQVTM and CDR2 is ANQGSEA. The V end was cut by 0 bases, the J end by 5 bases, with 7 bases between. The CDR3 loop spans 12 amino acids. Here the CDR3 DNA reads TGCAGCGTTGAAGATCCCGGGACTGAAGCTTTCTTT. As protein: CSVEDPGTEAFF.

CDR3 amino acids: CASSTQGTGTEAFF. In DNA form, the CDR3 reads TGTGCCAGCAGCACCCAGGGTACGGGCACTGAAGCTTTCTTT. The chain joins TRBV7-9 to TRBJ1-1; D may be TRBD1 (5 bases). With 5 bases removed from V and 4 bases from J, the gap between germline ends came to 14 bases. This CDR3 region has 14 residues. Germline V gene sequence: CDR1 SEHNR, CDR2 FQNEAQ (reference sequence).